The 26 T cell receptor beta chains listed next were all sequenced from one sample in a study of cytomegalovirus exposure and HLA in healthy donors. The PCR contained 60 Vbeta and 13 Jbeta primers. Profiling relied on immunoSEQ multiplex PCR, and the TCRdb table lists in-frame clones only, not all of them. The table lists approximately 75,000 clones, around 83% of them singletons. Source material: PBMCs. The receptors here all came from a man in his 70s in good health and CMV-seropositive.

There are a few counts of this clone. This sequence joins TRBV5-4 and TRBJ2-2, with D tentatively TRBD1 (6 bases). The CDR3 loop spans 14 amino acids. Looked up from germline, CDR1 is SGHNT and CDR2 is YYREEE (reference sequence). V lost 4 bases and J lost 1, with 8 bases in between. Here the CDR3 reads CASSPGQNTGELFF. As DNA, the CDR3 is TGTGCCAGCAGCCCGGGACAGAACACCGGGGAGCTGTTTTTT.

This clone was detected a few times. The J gene is TRBJ1-2, the V gene TRBV6-1; tentative D call: TRBD1 (5 bases). Germline assignment: CDR1 MNHNS and CDR2 SASEGT. V gave up 2 bases and J gave up 5 bases, with 12 bases separating them. CDR3 size: 14 residues. In DNA, the CDR3 is TGTGCCAGCAGTGAACCTCAGGGAGGATATGGCTACACCTTC. It is translated as CASSEPQGGYGYTF.

The chain recombines TRBV7-6 with TRBJ2-7; D uncertain. The CDR3 is 16 residues long. CDR1 and CDR2 from the germline V gene are SGHVS and FNYEAQ. Deletions cut 0 bases from V and 3 bases from J, with 15 bases between. For the CDR3, the DNA is TGTGCCAGCAGCTTAGCGCCAGACGGAGCCAACTACGAGCAGTACTTC. Residues: CASSLAPDGANYEQYF.

This clone has just a few counts. V usage is TRBV10-3 and J usage is TRBJ1-4, with D tentatively TRBD1 (6 bases). In germline, CDR1 is ENHRY, CDR2 SYGVKD. The CDR3 is 12 amino acids. V was pared by 8 bases and J by 4 bases, with 8 bases between. The CDR3 DNA reads as TGTGCCATCGGGGACAATAATGAAAAACTGTTTTTT. Its translation is CAIGDNNEKLFF.

The V and J genes are TRBV4-1 and TRBJ1-1; TRBD1 matches 7 bases. The CDR3 is made up of 18 amino acids. Germline assignment: CDR1 MGHRA and CDR2 YSYEKL. The V gene end was trimmed by 0 bases and the J gene end by 4 bases; junction bases not matched to a gene: 14. CDR3 in amino acids: CASSQEPIDRAWGTEAFF. As DNA, the CDR3 is TGCGCCAGCAGCCAAGAACCGATAGACAGGGCTTGGGGCACTGAAGCTTTCTTT.

This chain connects TRBV14 to TRBJ1-1; no reliable D call. The CDR3 loop spans 13 amino acids. CDR1 is SGHDN, CDR2 FVKESK, per germline. Trimming shortened V by 5 bases and J by 1 base, and 8 bases separated the two germline ends. The CDR3: CASSSHSNTEAFF. The DNA for the CDR3 is TGTGCCAGCAGCTCCCATTCGAACACTGAAGCTTTCTTT.

The CDR3: CASSFQGAVETQYF. DNA of the CDR3: TGTGCCAGCAGTTTTCAGGGGGCTGTGGAGACCCAGTACTTC. This chain connects TRBV27 to TRBJ2-5; 8 bases align to TRBD1. Germline CDR1 is MNHEY and CDR2 is SMNVEV (reference sequence). There are 14 residues in the CDR3. V trimming: 3 bases; J trimming: 5 bases; junction bases outside the gene matches: 5.

The chain is built from TRBV5-6 and TRBJ2-5, with D possibly being TRBD2 (7 bases). CDR3 length equals 14 residues. Trimming shortened V by 3 bases and J by 4 bases, and 13 bases separated the two germline ends. In germline, CDR1 is SGHDT, CDR2 YYEEEE. CDR3 in DNA: TGTGCCAGCAGCTCCCGGGGAGGGGGAGAGACCCAGTACTTC. Amino acid sequence: CASSSRGGGETQYF.

This rearrangement joins TRBV6-1 to TRBJ1-2, with 8 nucleotides matching TRBD1. The germline gives CDR1 MNHNS, CDR2 SASEGT. The V and J ends lost 6 bases and 6 bases, in that order; junction bases with no gene match: 12. The CDR3 has 15 residues. CDR3 region: CASSPGGTGLDGYTF. As DNA, the CDR3 is TGTGCCAGCAGCCCGGGCGGGACAGGACTAGATGGCTACACCTTC.

This chain links TRBV5-1 with TRBJ2-7; TRBD2 might be the D (6 bases). In germline, CDR1 is SGHRS, CDR2 YFSETQ. Between the trimmed V and J ends, which lost 4 bases and 4 bases, there was a span of 18 bases. The CDR3 is 15 amino acids. CDR3 DNA: TGCGCCAGCAGCGGGACCAGGGAGGCGTTATACGAGCAGTACTTC. It is translated as CASSGTREALYEQYF.

V gene TRBV2 combines with J gene TRBJ2-5; 9 bases map to TRBD2. V lost 4 bases and J lost 2; bases outside the gene matches: 2. The V gene's germline CDR1 is SNHLY and CDR2 FYNNEI. This CDR3 has 14 residues. The CDR3 sequence: CASSGGGGQETQYF. In DNA, the CDR3 is TGTGCCAGCAGTGGCGGGGGGGGGCAAGAGACCCAGTACTTC.

This CDR3 reads CASGRVLDPPDTQYF. DNA of the CDR3: TGTGCCAGCGGTCGGGTACTAGATCCCCCAGATACGCAGTATTTT. The V and J genes are TRBV6-5 and TRBJ2-3, with a weak D call TRBD2 (5 bases). V was trimmed by 8 bases and J by 4 bases, leaving 19 bases between them. Germline CDR1 reads MNHEY; CDR2 reads SVGAGI. The CDR3 has 15 amino acids.

The rearrangement joins TRBV10-3 to TRBJ2-5, with D possibly being TRBD2 (5 bases). Germline loops: CDR1 ENHRY, CDR2 SYGVKD. Trimming shortened V by 4 bases and J by 5 bases, and 20 bases separated the two germline ends. The CDR3 totals 16 residues. The CDR3 protein is CAISVDRIQAAETQYF. CDR3 sequence (DNA): TGTGCCATCAGTGTTGATAGAATCCAAGCGGCTGAGACCCAGTACTTC.

V is TRBV11-2 and J is TRBJ2-7; D is unresolved. This CDR3 has 12 amino acids. Germline assignment: CDR1 SGHAT and CDR2 FQNNGV. Trimming shortened V by 0 bases and J by 12 bases, and 12 bases separated the two germline ends. The CDR3 spells CASSLDNRVRYF. The CDR3 DNA follows: TGTGCCAGCAGCTTAGACAACAGAGTTAGGTACTTC.

This clone appeared a few times. This chain connects TRBV6-5 to TRBJ1-1, with D perhaps TRBD1 (5 bases). Germline values: CDR1 MNHEY, CDR2 SVGAGI. Trimming cost V 2 bases and J 6 bases, with 13 bases left between them. The CDR3 consists of 14 residues. The CDR3 loop reads CASSYTKGLSEAFF. The CDR3 nucleotides are TGTGCCAGCAGTTACACTAAGGGGTTATCTGAAGCTTTCTTT.

This clone has a single count. The chain carries TRBV2 and TRBJ1-2; 7 positions match TRBD1. The CDR3 contains 13 residues. J gave up 4 bases and V 5 bases, and 4 bases lay outside the gene matches. CDR1 and CDR2 (germline): SNHLY, FYNNEI. The CDR3 DNA sequence: TGTGCCAGCAGTTCAGGGACAGTCTATGGCTACACCTTC. Amino acids: CASSSGTVYGYTF.

The rearrangement links TRBV5-1 to TRBJ1-4; TRBD1 might be the D (5 bases). Per the germline V gene, CDR1 is SGHRS and CDR2 is YFSETQ. V lost 0 bases, J lost 8 bases, and 14 bases lay in between. There are 15 residues in the CDR3. This CDR3 is CASSLDGGLDEKLFF. Written as DNA, the CDR3 is TGCGCCAGCAGCTTGGACGGGGGATTGGACGAAAAACTGTTTTTT. The full variable domain, its missing parts supplied by reference TRBV5-1 and TRBJ1-4, is KAGVTQTPRYLIKTRGQQVTLSCSPISGHRSVSWYQQTPGQGLQFLFEYFSETQRNKGNFPGRFSGRQFSNSRSEMNVSTLELGDSALYLCASSLDGGLDEKLFFGSGTQLSVL.

The CDR3 spells CASSRGTGQETQYF. The CDR3 nucleotides read TGTGCCAGCAGCCGAGGGACAGGGCAAGAGACCCAGTACTTC. The chain couples TRBV5-6 to TRBJ2-5; the match to TRBD1 covers 9 bases. The CDR3 contains 14 residues. Germline V CDR1 and CDR2: SGHDT, YYEEEE. Unmatched junction bases numbered 3, after V lost 4 bases and J lost 2 bases.

V and J are TRBV9 and TRBJ2-3, with D tentatively TRBD2 (6 bases). Deletions cut 0 bases from V and 5 bases from J, with 13 bases between. CDR3 length equals 15 residues. CDR1 is SGDLS and CDR2 is YYNGEE in the germline V gene. The CDR3 here is CASSVVSGGRDTQYF. The CDR3 DNA reads TGTGCCAGCAGCGTAGTATCCGGGGGTAGAGATACGCAGTATTTT. Supplemented by reference TRBV9 and TRBJ2-3, the full variable domain reads DSGVTQTPKHLITATGQRVTLRCSPRSGDLSVYWYQQSLDQGLQFLIQYYNGEERAKGNILERFSAQQFPDLHSELNLSSLELGDSALYFCASSVVSGGRDTQYFGPGTRLTVL.

This clone has only one observation. The chain has TRBV6-6 and TRBJ2-1; 12 bases are a match to TRBD1. The V gene end was trimmed by 4 bases and the J gene end by 5 bases; junction bases not matched to a gene: 6. CDR1 is MNHNY and CDR2 is SVGAGI in the germline V gene (reference sequence). CDR3 length: 16 amino acids. The CDR3 DNA is TGTGCCAGCAGTTTCGGGACAGGGGGCAGGCACAATGAGCAGTTCTTC. It codes for CASSFGTGGRHNEQFF.

The rearrangement joins TRBV18 to TRBJ1-1; TRBD1 might be the D (6 bases). V was trimmed by 3 bases and J by 11 bases, leaving 19 bases between them. The germline CDR1 and CDR2 sequences are KGHSH and LQKENI. The CDR3 loop spans 14 amino acids. CDR3 bases: TGTGCCAGCTCACCGCATTCAGGGGACGTGCTGGCTTTCTTT. Encoded protein: CASSPHSGDVLAFF.

The chain carries TRBV7-3 and TRBJ2-2; no firm D call. The V end lost 5 bases, the J end lost 4 bases, and 14 bases lay between the germline ends. Per the germline V gene, CDR1 is SGHTA and CDR2 is FQGTGA. The length of the CDR3 is 15 residues. The CDR3 coding sequence is TGTGCCAGCAGCCGACAAGCAGGTGCCACCGGGGAGCTGTTTTTT. Its translation is CASSRQAGATGELFF.

Only one count was recorded for this clone. V and J are TRBV9 and TRBJ2-5; D might be TRBD2 (6 bases). The V gene lost 0 bases and the J gene lost 5 bases, with 11 bases spanning the gap. This CDR3 is built from 14 residues. Germline V gene sequence: CDR1 SGDLS, CDR2 YYNGEE. CDR3: CASSVGGGGETQYF. DNA of the CDR3: TGTGCCAGCAGCGTAGGAGGAGGAGGGGAGACCCAGTACTTC.

The chain joins TRBV18 to TRBJ2-3, with TRBD2 identical over 8 bases. Germline CDR1 is KGHSH and CDR2 is LQKENI. V shed 4 bases and J 5 bases; nucleotides not matched to a gene: 2. This CDR3 is built from 13 residues. As DNA, the CDR3 is TGTGCCAGCTCACTCGGGAGGGGAGATACGCAGTATTTT. It is translated as CASSLGRGDTQYF.

V is TRBV5-1 and J is TRBJ2-6; D gene unclear. V was trimmed by 4 bases and J by 1 base, leaving 9 bases between them. This CDR3 has 15 residues. Germline V lookup: CDR1 SGHRS, CDR2 YFSETQ. The CDR3: CASSPVLSGANVLTF. CDR3 DNA: TGCGCCAGCAGCCCGGTGCTTTCTGGGGCCAACGTCCTGACTTTC.

The V call is TRBV2, the J call TRBJ2-4; perhaps TRBD1 as D (5 bases). The CDR3 consists of 16 residues. V was pared by 0 bases and J by 3 bases, with 12 bases between. Germline V gene sequence: CDR1 SNHLY, CDR2 FYNNEI. This CDR3 is CASSEAEGEGKNIQYF. The CDR3 DNA sequence: TGTGCCAGCAGTGAAGCGGAAGGGGAAGGCAAAAACATTCAGTACTTC.